This TCR beta chain emerged from a study of blood T cell repertoires in COVID-19. Germline-derived CDR1 and CDR2 are MGHRA and YSYEKL. The CDR3 totals 16 residues. Trimming took 1 base from V and 0 from J, leaving 10 bases between them. Clones were read by immunoSEQ multiplex PCR, and TCRdb kept only the in-frame ones, dropping some. The sample lists more than 100,000 clones, about four fifths occurring once. This TCR was recovered from a woman aged 50 to 65 with acute or convalescent COVID-19. The specimen was peripheral blood. The J gene is TRBJ1-3, the V gene TRBV4-1, with D unresolved. The CDR3 loop is CASSQGLRLSGNTIYF. In nucleotides, the CDR3 is TGCGCCAGCAGCCAAGGGTTGAGGCTCTCTGGAAACACCATATATTTT.